The next 2 T cell receptor beta chains were all read from a single sample in a study of T cells after posttransplantation cyclophosphamide. Profiling relied on immunoSEQ multiplex PCR, and the TCRdb table lists in-frame clones only, not all of them. Here the sample spans about 18,000 clones, roughly 85% being singletons. The material sequenced was memory CD4+ T cells sorted from blood. Receptors originate from a man aged 25 to 40 in good health and a related stem cell transplant donor.

This clone was detected once. The chain has TRBV29-1 and TRBJ2-1; 9 nucleotides match TRBD1. Germline V gene data show CDR1 as SQVTM and CDR2 as ANQGSEA. Germline trimming cut 0 bases from V and 7 bases from J; bases unmatched to any gene: 7. The CDR3 has 15 amino acids. CDR3 protein: CSVEDPGQGGNEQFF. The CDR3 nucleotides read TGCAGCGTTGAAGATCCGGGACAGGGAGGGAATGAGCAGTTCTTC.

V is TRBV19 and J is TRBJ1-2; D not resolved. Germline V lookup: CDR1 LNHDA, CDR2 SQIVND (reference sequence). This CDR3 spans 14 amino acids. V lost 1 base to trimming and J lost 4 bases, with 10 bases between them. CDR3: CASSIVAASYGYTF. Written as DNA, the CDR3 is TGTGCCAGTAGTATAGTCGCAGCGTCCTATGGCTACACCTTC.